These 12 T cell receptor beta chains originate from one sample sequenced in a study of shared clonotypes between healthy human individuals. TCRdb keeps only in-frame clones here, not all; method: immunoSEQ multiplex PCR. The sample has more than 2 million clones, 85% to 95% seen once. The sequencing sample was made of naive CD4+ T cells sorted from blood. Subset: CD45RA+ positively selected. The receptors here all came from a man aged 18 to 29 in good health.

This clone occurred once. The gene calls are TRBV5-1 and TRBJ1-4; 7 bases agree with TRBD1. J lost 4 bases, V lost 2 bases, and 5 bases had no gene match. Germline values: CDR1 SGHRS, CDR2 YFSETQ. This CDR3 has 15 amino acids. CDR3 nucleotide sequence: TGCGCCAGCAGCTTCCAGGGGGGAAATAATGAAAAACTGTTTTTT. Amino acid sequence: CASSFQGGNNEKLFF.

J is TRBJ2-1 and V is TRBV18; perhaps TRBD1 as D (6 bases). The CDR3 runs 11 residues. CDR1 KGHSH and CDR2 LQKENI come from the germline V gene. V was trimmed by 3 bases and J by 15 bases, leaving 12 bases between them. DNA for the CDR3: TGTGCCAGCTCACCCAGCTGGGGGCTGTTCTTC. Its protein is CASSPSWGLFF.

This rearrangement joins TRBV12-5 to TRBJ1-1; D gene ambiguous. This CDR3 contains 15 residues. CDR1 and CDR2 (germline): LGHNT, FRNRAP. Between the trimmed V and J ends, which lost 5 bases and 4 bases, there was a span of 17 bases. The chain's CDR3 is CASGLDPPRGTEAFF. In nucleotides, the CDR3 is TGTGCTAGTGGTCTGGACCCCCCTCGGGGCACTGAAGCTTTCTTT. The full variable domain, rest sourced from reference TRBV12-5 and TRBJ1-1, is DARVTQTPRHKVTEMGQEVTMRCQPILGHNTVFWYRQTMMQGLELLAYFRNRAPLDDSGMPKDRFSAEMPDATLATLKIQPSEPRDSAVYFCASGLDPPRGTEAFFGQGTRLTVV.

This chain connects TRBV7-2 to TRBJ2-7, with D possibly being TRBD2 (5 bases). The CDR3 loop spans 13 amino acids. The germline V and J ends were trimmed by 1 base and 9 bases, with 13 bases remaining between them. The germline V gene has CDR1 SGHTA and CDR2 FQGNSA. The CDR3: CASSLGVSEVQYF. The CDR3 bases are TGTGCCAGCAGCTTAGGGGTCTCGGAGGTGCAGTACTTC.

The chain is built from TRBV7-9 and TRBJ1-3; D unresolved. V was pared by 0 bases and J by 6 bases, with 6 bases between. Germline CDR1 is SEHNR and CDR2 is FQNEAQ (reference sequence). This CDR3 has 13 residues. CDR3 loop: CASSLAAANTIYF. CDR3 in DNA: TGTGCCAGCAGCTTAGCGGCAGCAAACACCATATATTTT.

The chain uses TRBV9 and TRBJ2-5; D is ambiguous. This CDR3 has 12 amino acids. Germline CDR1 reads SGDLS; CDR2 reads YYNGEE. V lost 4 bases, J lost 3 bases, and 7 bases lay in between. The CDR3 is CASSSSKETQYF. The CDR3 DNA sequence: TGTGCCAGCAGCTCGAGTAAAGAGACCCAGTACTTC.

The chain carries TRBV5-1 and TRBJ2-2; the D gene is possibly TRBD2 (6 bases). The germline V gene encodes CDR1 SGHRS and CDR2 YFSETQ. The V gene lost 1 base and the J gene lost 2 bases, with 12 bases spanning the gap. This CDR3 spans 16 amino acids. CDR3 residues: CASSLRPGLNTGELFF. The CDR3 DNA reads as TGCGCCAGCAGCTTGAGGCCGGGACTTAACACCGGGGAGCTGTTTTTT. The complete variable domain, with remaining parts taken from reference TRBV5-1 and TRBJ2-2, reads KAGVTQTPRYLIKTRGQQVTLSCSPISGHRSVSWYQQTPGQGLQFLFEYFSETQRNKGNFPGRFSGRQFSNSRSEMNVSTLELGDSALYLCASSLRPGLNTGELFFGEGSRLTVL.

The chain recombines TRBV5-3 with TRBJ1-5; 7 nucleotides line up with TRBD1. TRBV5-3 is reported as an ORF; its role is uncertain. CDR3 size: 14 residues. The J segment lost 3 bases and the V segment lost 4 bases, leaving 4 bases of the junction unmatched. The CDR3 nucleotides are TGTGCCAGAAGCCAGGGGGTTTTCAATCAGCCCCAGCATTTT. Its protein product is CARSQGVFNQPQHF.

V is TRBV10-3 and J is TRBJ2-1, with 10 bases matching TRBD2. V lost 0 bases to trimming and J lost 1 base; unmatched junction nucleotides: 3. CDR1 is ENHRY, CDR2 SYGVKD, per germline. The CDR3 totals 17 residues. CDR3 DNA sequence: TGTGCCATCAGTGAGTCAACTAGCGGGAAGTCCTACAATGAGCAGTTCTTC. Translating it yields CAISESTSGKSYNEQFF.

The chain joins TRBV7-9 to TRBJ2-7, with 10 bases lining up with TRBD1. The CDR3 has 15 residues. Germline CDR1 SEHNR, CDR2 FQNEAQ (reference sequence). V gave up 5 bases and J gave up 5 bases; unmatched junction bases: 9. The CDR3 region is CASSPRQGALDEQYF. CDR3 bases: TGTGCCAGCAGCCCTAGACAGGGGGCGTTAGACGAGCAGTACTTC.

The V and J genes are TRBV7-9 and TRBJ2-3; 8 nucleotides match TRBD1. Germline CDR1 is SEHNR and CDR2 is FQNEAQ (reference sequence). V lost 5 bases and J lost 2; bases outside the gene matches: 18. The CDR3 is 19 residues long. CDR3 bases: TGTGCCAGCAGCGTGCCGGGACAGGCCCTATTTGCCGCCACAGATACGCAGTATTTT. It is translated as CASSVPGQALFAATDTQYF.

This rearrangement joins TRBV28 to TRBJ1-4; TRBD1 matches 9 bases. This CDR3 contains 14 residues. CDR1 and CDR2 (germline): MDHEN, SYDVKM. Trimming cost V 6 bases and J 9 bases; bases outside gene matches: 8. CDR3: CASSLTGGWQKLFF. The CDR3 bases are TGTGCCAGCAGCCTGACAGGGGGGTGGCAAAAACTGTTTTTT.